The 17 T cell receptor beta chains presented below share a single source sample, sequenced in a study of OX40 agonist ivuxolimab in advanced cancers. Method: immunoSEQ multiplex PCR; TCRdb's copy keeps in-frame clones and lacks some. The sample lists about 91,000 clones, roughly 85% seen once, with over 0.2% in the top ten. The source was CD4+ or CD8+ T cells sorted from blood, collected in a trial of the OX40 agonist ivuxolimab. These receptors were taken from an adult with an advanced solid tumor such as melanoma, head and neck, liver or kidney cancer.

The chain joins TRBV19 to TRBJ1-5; a possible D gene is TRBD1 (5 bases). Germline CDR1 and CDR2: LNHDA and SQIVND (reference sequence). CDR3 size: 14 residues. The V end was cut by 5 bases, the J end by 9 bases, with 17 bases between. CDR3 protein: CASSPWTPTPPQHF. For the CDR3, the DNA is TGTGCCAGTAGTCCTTGGACACCGACTCCGCCCCAGCATTTT.

This clone has a single count. V usage is TRBV5-1 and J usage is TRBJ1-2; D remains ambiguous. Per germline, CDR1 SGHRS and CDR2 YFSETQ. The CDR3 extends over 14 amino acids. Trimming removed 3 bases at V and 6 bases at J, with 15 bases between. The CDR3 region is CASSSRSYRDGYTF. In DNA form, the CDR3 reads TGCGCCAGCAGCTCTAGGTCATACCGTGATGGCTACACCTTC.

The gene calls are TRBV19 and TRBJ1-4, with 9 bases that match TRBD1. With 6 bases clipped from V and 8 bases from J, the junction kept 13 bases outside the gene matches. CDR3 length: 16 amino acids. Germline CDR1 is LNHDA and CDR2 is SQIVND (reference sequence). In DNA, the CDR3 is TGTGCCAGTAGAGGGAGACTGGGAACAGGGGGCGAAAAACTGTTTTTT. It specifies CASRGRLGTGGEKLFF.

The rearrangement uses TRBV7-2 and TRBJ2-5; D not certain. The germline V and J ends were trimmed by 0 bases and 5 bases, with 22 bases remaining between them. CDR1 and CDR2 from the germline V gene are SGHTA and FQGNSA. CDR3 length equals 18 residues. CDR3 loop: CASSLATALQEGWETQYF. CDR3 DNA: TGTGCCAGCAGCTTAGCCACAGCACTCCAGGAAGGTTGGGAGACCCAGTACTTC.

The rearrangement uses TRBV5-1 and TRBJ1-2, with D uncertain. The CDR3 has 13 amino acids. V gave up 5 bases and J gave up 1 base, with 9 bases separating them. The germline V gene has CDR1 SGHRS and CDR2 YFSETQ. In nucleotides, the CDR3 is TGCGCCAGCAGGTTGATGGGTAACTATGGCTACACCTTC. As protein: CASRLMGNYGYTF. Full variable domain (remainder filled in from reference TRBV5-1 and TRBJ1-2): KAGVTQTPRYLIKTRGQQVTLSCSPISGHRSVSWYQQTPGQGLQFLFEYFSETQRNKGNFPGRFSGRQFSNSRSEMNVSTLELGDSALYLCASRLMGNYGYTFGSGTRLTVV.

The genes are TRBV19 and TRBJ1-5; unclear D gene. V was cut by 8 bases and J by 3 bases, with 11 bases left in between. The CDR3 sequence is 13 residues long. Per the germline V gene, CDR1 is LNHDA and CDR2 is SQIVND (reference sequence). The CDR3 reads CASSMGSNQPQHF. The CDR3 DNA follows: TGTGCCAGTTCCATGGGCTCCAATCAGCCCCAGCATTTT.

The chain links TRBV5-1 to TRBJ2-1, with D perhaps TRBD2 (6 bases). The CDR3 loop spans 16 amino acids. The germline gives CDR1 SGHRS, CDR2 YFSETQ. V gave up 1 base and J gave up 2 bases, with 13 bases separating them. CDR3 bases: TGCGCCAGCAGCTTGCCTTTGGGCGGGGCCTACAATGAGCAGTTCTTC. Its protein is CASSLPLGGAYNEQFF.

This rearrangement joins TRBV5-1 to TRBJ1-2, with D unresolved. With 4 bases removed from V and 3 bases from J, the gap between germline ends came to 16 bases. The germline V gene has CDR1 SGHRS and CDR2 YFSETQ. The CDR3 runs to 15 residues. The CDR3 protein is CASSAVLQPDYGYTF. CDR3 coding DNA: TGCGCCAGCAGCGCCGTCCTTCAACCGGACTATGGCTACACCTTC.

CDR3 DNA sequence: TGTGCCAGCAGCACCCCCGGGACTAGCGGCTCAGATACGCAGTATTTT. Protein product: CASSTPGTSGSDTQYF. The J gene is TRBJ2-3, the V gene TRBV5-5, with TRBD2 identical over 11 bases. The CDR3 is 16 residues long. The V segment lost 4 bases and the J segment 4 bases; nucleotides outside the gene matches: 8. The germline V gene has CDR1 SGHKS and CDR2 YYEKEE (reference sequence).

The table lists this clone with a count of one. The chain uses TRBV10-3 and TRBJ2-7; the D gene could be TRBD1 or TRBD2 (7 bases each). This CDR3 spans 14 amino acids. Germline V gene data show CDR1 as ENHRY and CDR2 as SYGVKD. Between the trimmed V and J ends, which lost 6 bases and 4 bases, there was a span of 16 bases. The CDR3, as DNA: TGTGCCATCAGCGAGGGAGGGGGCAGGTACGAGCAGTACGTC. This codes for CAISEGGGRYEQYV.

The gene calls are TRBV2 and TRBJ1-1; tentatively, D is TRBD1 (6 bases). This CDR3 has 16 amino acids. Germline loops: CDR1 SNHLY, CDR2 FYNNEI. V was shortened by 6 bases and J by 1 base, with 18 bases between the two germline ends. The CDR3 DNA reads TGTGCCAGCAGCCATTTGACAGGCTCAAGGAACACTGAAGCTTTCTTT. Translation gives CASSHLTGSRNTEAFF.

The chain links TRBV7-2 to TRBJ1-1, with a tentative D call TRBD1 (6 bases). Germline lookup yields CDR1 SGHTA and CDR2 FQGNSA. Between the trimmed V and J ends, which lost 2 bases and 7 bases, there was a span of 17 bases. The CDR3 totals 15 residues. The CDR3 DNA is TGTGCCAGCAGCTTAATATCAGGGGTAAAGGGTGAAGCTTTCTTT. It yields the protein CASSLISGVKGEAFF.

The chain is built from TRBV9 and TRBJ2-5; D is uncertain. Per germline, CDR1 SGDLS and CDR2 YYNGEE. CDR3 length: 13 amino acids. Trimming left V 1 base short and J 1 base short, with 5 bases between. The CDR3 is CASSVRGQETQYF. The CDR3 DNA reads TGTGCCAGCAGCGTAAGAGGCCAAGAGACCCAGTACTTC.

This rearrangement joins TRBV15 to TRBJ2-1; 15 nucleotides line up with TRBD2. The J segment lost 7 bases and the V segment lost 3 bases, leaving 16 bases of the junction unmatched. Looked up from germline, CDR1 is LNHNV and CDR2 is YYDKDF (reference sequence). The length of the CDR3 is 20 residues. CDR3 bases: TGTGCCACCAGCAGTCCAGAGGGGACTAGCGGGAGGCCGGGTTATAATGAGCAGTTCTTC. Its protein product is CATSSPEGTSGRPGYNEQFF. Based on the CDR3 plus reference TRBV15 and TRBJ2-1, the full variable domain is DAMVIQNPRYQVTQFGKPVTLSCSQTLNHNVMYWYQQKSSQAPKLLFHYYDKDFNNEADTPDNFQSRRPNTSFCFLDIRSPGLGDTAMYLCATSSPEGTSGRPGYNEQFFGPGTRLTVL.

This clone was counted once. V and J are TRBV5-1 and TRBJ1-2, with TRBD1 matching over 9 bases. CDR3 length: 14 amino acids. V trimming: 1 base; J trimming: 7 bases; junction bases outside the gene matches: 5. CDR1 is SGHRS, CDR2 YFSETQ, per germline. CDR3 loop: CASSLPTGGTGYTF. The CDR3 coding sequence is TGCGCCAGCAGCTTGCCCACAGGGGGCACTGGCTACACCTTC.

The gene calls are TRBV18 and TRBJ2-3; 9 bases are shared with TRBD2. Germline CDR1 and CDR2: KGHSH and LQKENI. This CDR3 comprises 15 residues. The trim removed 2 bases at V and 5 bases at J, leaving 5 bases unmatched. The CDR3 spells CASSPLAGVRDTQYF. Written as DNA, the CDR3 is TGTGCCAGCTCACCATTAGCGGGAGTGAGAGATACGCAGTATTTT. Filled out from reference TRBV18 and TRBJ2-3, the complete variable domain reads NAGVMQNPRHLVRRRGQEARLRCSPMKGHSHVYWYRQLPEEGLKFMVYLQKENIIDESGMPKERFSAEFPKEGPSILRIQQVVRGDSAAYFCASSPLAGVRDTQYFGPGTRLTVL.

The chain is built from TRBV7-2 and TRBJ1-4; D is perhaps TRBD1 (6 bases). The CDR3 has 19 amino acids. V gave up 2 bases and J gave up 8 bases, with 27 bases separating them. The germline CDR1 and CDR2 sequences are SGHTA and FQGNSA. The CDR3 loop is CASSLRAGRGRGGREKLFF. CDR3 DNA sequence: TGTGCCAGCAGCTTAAGGGCTGGAAGGGGCAGGGGAGGTCGGGAAAAACTGTTTTTT.